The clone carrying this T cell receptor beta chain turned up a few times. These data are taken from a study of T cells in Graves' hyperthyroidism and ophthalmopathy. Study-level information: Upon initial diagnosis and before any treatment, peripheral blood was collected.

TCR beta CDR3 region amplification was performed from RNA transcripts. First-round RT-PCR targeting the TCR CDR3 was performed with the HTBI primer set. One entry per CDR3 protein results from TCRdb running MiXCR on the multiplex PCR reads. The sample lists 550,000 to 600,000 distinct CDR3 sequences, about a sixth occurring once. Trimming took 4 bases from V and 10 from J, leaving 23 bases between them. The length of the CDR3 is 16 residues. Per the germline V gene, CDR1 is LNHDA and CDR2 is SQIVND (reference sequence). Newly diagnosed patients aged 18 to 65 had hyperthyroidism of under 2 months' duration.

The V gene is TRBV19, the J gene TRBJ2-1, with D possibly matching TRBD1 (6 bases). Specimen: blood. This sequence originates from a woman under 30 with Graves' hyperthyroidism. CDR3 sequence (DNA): TGTGCCAGTAGTACCGGGCCGCCGGCCCCGCAGGGGGAGCAGTTCTTC. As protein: CASSTGPPAPQGEQFF.